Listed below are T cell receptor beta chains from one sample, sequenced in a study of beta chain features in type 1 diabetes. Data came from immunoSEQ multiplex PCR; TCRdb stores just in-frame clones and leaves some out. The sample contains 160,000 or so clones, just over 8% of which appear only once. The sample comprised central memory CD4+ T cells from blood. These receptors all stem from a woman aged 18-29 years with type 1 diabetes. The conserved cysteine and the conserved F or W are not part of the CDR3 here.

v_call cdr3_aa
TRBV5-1 ASSRAGAYEQY
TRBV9 ASSPKDYVSDEQF
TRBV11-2 ASSFGQGAHNEQF
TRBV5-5 ASSLTAETQY
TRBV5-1 ASNREDGTGELF
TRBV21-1 ASSKGQNTEAF
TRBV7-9 ASSQQETQY
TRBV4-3 ASSQERSWRGTDTQY
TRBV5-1 ASSRGQAGETQY
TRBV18 ASSREQGAVQPQH
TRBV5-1 ASSLVPGGNQPQH
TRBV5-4 ASSSGQAADYGYT
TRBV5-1 ASSFGTGTGEETQY
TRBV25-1 ASSGDRGRVSYGYT
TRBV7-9 ASSLTSGGRETQY
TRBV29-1 SVGVDRNTEAF
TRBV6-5 ASRPDGSSAEAF
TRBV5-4 ASSVDRRRETQY
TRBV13 ASSALAVVTDTQY
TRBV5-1 ASSSGQNQPQH
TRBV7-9 ASSLGAAGAQPQH
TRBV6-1 ASTGQGHGYT
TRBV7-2 ASSPAVAVTQY
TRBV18 ASSPTGEFQPQH
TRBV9 ASSPWGDHTEAF
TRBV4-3 ASSQGDSRGGLF
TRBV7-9 ASSPGTGGLEAF
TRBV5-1 ASSGPGTTVEQY
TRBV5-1 ASSQGAGLYNEQF
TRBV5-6 ASRREDEQF
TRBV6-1 ASSGGIRAEQY